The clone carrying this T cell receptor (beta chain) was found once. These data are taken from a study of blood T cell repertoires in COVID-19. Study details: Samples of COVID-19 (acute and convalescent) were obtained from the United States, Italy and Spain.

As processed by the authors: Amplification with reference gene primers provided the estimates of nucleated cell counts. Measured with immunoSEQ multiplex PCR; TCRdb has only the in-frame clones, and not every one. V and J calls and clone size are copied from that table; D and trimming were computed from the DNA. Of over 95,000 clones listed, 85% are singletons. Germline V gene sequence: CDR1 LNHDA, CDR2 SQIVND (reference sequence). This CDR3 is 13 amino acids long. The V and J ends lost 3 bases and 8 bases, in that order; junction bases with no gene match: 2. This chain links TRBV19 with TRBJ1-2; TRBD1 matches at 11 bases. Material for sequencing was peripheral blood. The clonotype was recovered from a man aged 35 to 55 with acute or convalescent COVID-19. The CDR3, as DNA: TGTGCCAGTAGTATCGGGACAGGGGGAGGCTACACCTTC. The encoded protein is CASSIGTGGGYTF.